This T cell receptor (beta chain) was identified in a study of untreated major depressive disorder (dated by TCRdb to 2017 to 2018). Regarding the complete study: The study was a cross-sectional case-control comparison of T cell phenotype and TCR repertoire between antidepressant-free major depressive disorder patients and individually matched non-depressed controls. The TCRbeta sequencing followed up on differences in Vbeta 5.1, Vbeta 11 and Vbeta 22 usage that flow cytometry had shown in the whole cohort.

Each depressed patient was pairwise matched to a non-depressed control for sex, age, current smoking status and body mass index. European descent was reported for all participants. Controls had no mood disorder either currently or in their lifetime and had a Quick Inventory of Depressive Symptoms-Self Report score of 5 or lower. Major medical conditions, Axis I/II comorbidities, regular medication or illicit drug use, and drinking over 100 g alcohol weekly were applied as exclusion criteria for all participants. Approximately 30 ml of peripheral blood was collected into EDTA tubes from each participant. CD4+ T cells were purified from thawed PBMCs by magnetic negative selection with the BD IMag Human CD4 T Lymphocyte Enrichment Set. A purity of 90% to 95% was typically achieved with the CD4+ enrichment method, as confirmed by flow cytometry. TCRbeta sequencing was performed on a subgroup of 4 to 6 case-control pairs selected blind to chemokine receptor expression and flow-cytometric repertoire skewing results. Every blood sample was taken in the morning at 8:00 a.m., after which PBMCs were separated out using Ficoll-Hypaque gradient centrifugation. Until being assayed, PBMCs were kept in liquid nitrogen after cryopreservation by gradual cooling to -80 degrees C.

Overall results and qualifications from the work: For the sequencing comparisons, one-tailed planned tests were applied to only three preselected Vbeta families. Strict matching and exclusion criteria produced a comparatively small study sample, limiting generalizability of findings. In every sequenced subject, all of the top five TRBV05-01 clones were private clones. In CD4+ T cells, sequencing confirmed that depressed patients used TRBV05-01 (Vbeta 5.1) more than controls did, with a one-tailed test giving p = 0.040. In the sequencing data, TRBV25-01 and TRBV02-01 usage was found to follow the flow-cytometry pattern, although statistical significance was not reached.

The Qiagen DNeasy Blood and Tissue Kit was used to extract total genomic DNA from purified CD4+ T cells. Following immunoSEQ immunosequencing protocols, the TCRbeta CDR3 region, as defined by IMGT, was amplified and sequenced. Per the original workflow: Raw sequence data were preprocessed by the immunoSEQ service for PCR and sequencing error correction. The sequence data were imported into the immunoSEQ Analyzer and were further analyzed using VDJtools v1.0.7. Patient-control differences were tested with the paired Wilcoxon signed-rank test. TCRdb limited this immuneACCESS table to in-frame rearrangements with V and J called. A share of clones is missing; checked studies link under half to unresolved V genes, and the rest is unexplained. D and trimming were read from the DNA, whereas the V and J calls and clone size are those reported in that table. For this sample the table gives just over 20,000 clones, of which roughly 86% were detected only once. The ten largest clonotypes hold about 5% of the sample.

A distance of 15 bases separates the germline ends of V and J, which lose 2 bases and 0 bases respectively. The CDR3 spans 17 residues, from the cysteine through the phenylalanine. Only CDR3 DNA is held: 51 bases, read in frame from base 1. Via the germline V gene, CDR1 is SGHTA and CDR2 FQGTGA. Worth noting for this clone: Its antigen has not been determined. No much larger clonotype is one base removed from it; base qualities were not supplied.

This receptor was identified in a woman in her thirties in good health. Recombination connected TRBV7-3 to TRBJ2-3, with the D gene possibly TRBD1 or TRBD2, each one fitting 6 bases. The sequencing input was CD4+ T cells from PBMCs. This receptor has the CDR3 CASSLPGAGTSTDTQYF. The sequenced DNA: TGTGCCAGCAGCTTACCGGGGGCAGGAACTAGCACAGATACGCAGTATTTT.